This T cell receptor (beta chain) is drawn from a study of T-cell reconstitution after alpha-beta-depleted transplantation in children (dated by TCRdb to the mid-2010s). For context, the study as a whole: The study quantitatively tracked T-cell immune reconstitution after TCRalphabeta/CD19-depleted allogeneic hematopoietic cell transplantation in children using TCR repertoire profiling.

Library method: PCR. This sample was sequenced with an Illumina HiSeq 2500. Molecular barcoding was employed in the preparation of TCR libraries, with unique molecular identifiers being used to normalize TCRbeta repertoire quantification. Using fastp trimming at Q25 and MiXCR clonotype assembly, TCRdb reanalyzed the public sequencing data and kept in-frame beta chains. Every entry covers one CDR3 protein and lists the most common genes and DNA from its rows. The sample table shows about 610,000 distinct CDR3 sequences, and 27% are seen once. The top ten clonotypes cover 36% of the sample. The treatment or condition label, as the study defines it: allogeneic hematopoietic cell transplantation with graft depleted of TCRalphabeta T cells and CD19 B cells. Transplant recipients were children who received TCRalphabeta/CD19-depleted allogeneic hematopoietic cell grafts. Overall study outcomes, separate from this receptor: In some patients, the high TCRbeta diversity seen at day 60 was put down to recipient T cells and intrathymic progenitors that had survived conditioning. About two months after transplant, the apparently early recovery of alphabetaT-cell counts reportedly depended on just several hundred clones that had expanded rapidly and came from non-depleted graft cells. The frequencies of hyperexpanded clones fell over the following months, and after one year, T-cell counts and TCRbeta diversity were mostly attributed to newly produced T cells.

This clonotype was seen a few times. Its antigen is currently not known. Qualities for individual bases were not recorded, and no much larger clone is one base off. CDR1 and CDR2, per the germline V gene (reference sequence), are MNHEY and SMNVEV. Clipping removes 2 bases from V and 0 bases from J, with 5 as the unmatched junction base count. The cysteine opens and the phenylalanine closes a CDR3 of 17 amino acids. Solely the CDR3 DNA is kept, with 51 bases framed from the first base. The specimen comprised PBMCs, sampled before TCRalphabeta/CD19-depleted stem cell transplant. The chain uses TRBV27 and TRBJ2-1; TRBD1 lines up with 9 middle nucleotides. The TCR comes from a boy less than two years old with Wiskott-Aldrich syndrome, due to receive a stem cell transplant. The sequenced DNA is TGTGCCAGCAGTTTAGGGACAGGGACGAGCTCCTACAATGAGCAGTTCTTC. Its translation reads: CASSLGTGTSSYNEQFF.